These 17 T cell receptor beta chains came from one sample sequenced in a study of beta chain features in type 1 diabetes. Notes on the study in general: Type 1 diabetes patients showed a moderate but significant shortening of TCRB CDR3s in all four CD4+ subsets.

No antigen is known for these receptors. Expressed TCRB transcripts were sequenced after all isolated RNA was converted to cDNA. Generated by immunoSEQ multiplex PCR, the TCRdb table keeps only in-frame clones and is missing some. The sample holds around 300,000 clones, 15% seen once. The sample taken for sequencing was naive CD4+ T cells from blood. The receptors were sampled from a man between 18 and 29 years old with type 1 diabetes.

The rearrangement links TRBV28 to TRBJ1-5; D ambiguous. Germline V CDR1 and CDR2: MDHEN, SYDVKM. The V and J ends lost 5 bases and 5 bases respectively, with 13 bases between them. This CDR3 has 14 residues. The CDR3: CASSREETYQPQHF. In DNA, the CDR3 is TGTGCCAGCAGTCGGGAGGAAACCTATCAGCCCCAGCATTTT.

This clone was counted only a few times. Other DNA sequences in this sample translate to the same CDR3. For the CDR3, the DNA is TGCAGTGCTAGGTCGTACAATGAGCAGTTCTTC. Amino acid sequence: CSARSYNEQFF. The rearrangement links TRBV20-1 to TRBJ2-1; no clear D gene. V lost 3 bases and J 4 bases, leaving 4 bases between the germline ends. The CDR3 totals 11 residues. The V gene's germline CDR1 is DFQATT and CDR2 SNEGSKA (reference sequence).

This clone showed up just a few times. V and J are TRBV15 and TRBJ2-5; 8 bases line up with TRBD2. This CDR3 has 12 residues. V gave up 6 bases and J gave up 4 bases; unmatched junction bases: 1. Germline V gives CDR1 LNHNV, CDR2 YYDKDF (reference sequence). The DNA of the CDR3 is TGTGCCACCAGTCGGGGGGGAGAGACCCAGTACTTC. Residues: CATSRGGETQYF.

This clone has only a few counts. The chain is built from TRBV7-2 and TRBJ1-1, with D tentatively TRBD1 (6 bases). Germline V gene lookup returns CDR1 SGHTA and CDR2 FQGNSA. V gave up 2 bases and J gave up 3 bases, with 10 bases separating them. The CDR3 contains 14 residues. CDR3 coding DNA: TGTGCCAGCAGCTTATACAGGGATGACACTGAAGCTTTCTTT. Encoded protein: CASSLYRDDTEAFF.

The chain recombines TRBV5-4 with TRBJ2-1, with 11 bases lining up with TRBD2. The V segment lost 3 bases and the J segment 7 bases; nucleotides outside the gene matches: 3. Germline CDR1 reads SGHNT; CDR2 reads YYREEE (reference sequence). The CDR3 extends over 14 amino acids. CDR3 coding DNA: TGTGCCAGCAGCTGGGCTAGCGGGAGGAATGAGCAGTTCTTC. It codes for CASSWASGRNEQFF.

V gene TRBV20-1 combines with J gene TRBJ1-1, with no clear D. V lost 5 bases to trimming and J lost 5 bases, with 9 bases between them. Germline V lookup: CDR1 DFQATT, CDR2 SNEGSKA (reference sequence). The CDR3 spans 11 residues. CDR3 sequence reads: CSALRRTEAFF. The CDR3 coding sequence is TGCAGTGCTCTTCGGAGGACTGAAGCTTTCTTT.

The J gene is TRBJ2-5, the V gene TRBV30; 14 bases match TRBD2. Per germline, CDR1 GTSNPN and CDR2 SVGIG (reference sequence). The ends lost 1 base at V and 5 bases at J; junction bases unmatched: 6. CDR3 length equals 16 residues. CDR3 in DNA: TGTGCCTGGAGTGCCCCAAGACTAGCGGGAGGGGAGACCCAGTACTTC. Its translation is CAWSAPRLAGGETQYF.

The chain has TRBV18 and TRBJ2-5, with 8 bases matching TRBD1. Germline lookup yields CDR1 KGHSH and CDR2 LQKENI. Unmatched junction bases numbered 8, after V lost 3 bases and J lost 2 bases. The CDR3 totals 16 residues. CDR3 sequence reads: CASSPYGQGSQETQYF. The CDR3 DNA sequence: TGTGCCAGCTCACCCTACGGACAGGGCAGTCAAGAGACCCAGTACTTC.

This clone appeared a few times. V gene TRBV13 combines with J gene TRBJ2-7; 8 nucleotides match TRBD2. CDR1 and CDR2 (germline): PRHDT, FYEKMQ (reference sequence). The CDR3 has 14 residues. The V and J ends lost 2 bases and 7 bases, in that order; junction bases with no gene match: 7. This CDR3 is CASSLTGGSGEQYF. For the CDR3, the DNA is TGTGCCAGCAGCTTAACGGGAGGGTCGGGGGAGCAGTACTTC.

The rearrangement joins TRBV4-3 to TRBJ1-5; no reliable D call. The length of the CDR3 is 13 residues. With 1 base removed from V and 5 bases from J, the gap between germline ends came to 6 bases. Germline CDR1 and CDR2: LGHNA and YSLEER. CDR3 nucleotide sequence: TGCGCCAGCAGCCAAGGGAGGGATCAGCCCCAGCATTTT. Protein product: CASSQGRDQPQHF.

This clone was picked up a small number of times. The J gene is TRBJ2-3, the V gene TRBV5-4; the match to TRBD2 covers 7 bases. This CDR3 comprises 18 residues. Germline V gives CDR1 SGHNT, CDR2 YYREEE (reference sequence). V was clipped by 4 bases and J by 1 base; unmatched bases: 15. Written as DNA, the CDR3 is TGTGCCAGCAGCAACCCCGCTGGGGTTCGGGGGGGCACAGATACGCAGTATTTT. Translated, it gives CASSNPAGVRGGTDTQYF.

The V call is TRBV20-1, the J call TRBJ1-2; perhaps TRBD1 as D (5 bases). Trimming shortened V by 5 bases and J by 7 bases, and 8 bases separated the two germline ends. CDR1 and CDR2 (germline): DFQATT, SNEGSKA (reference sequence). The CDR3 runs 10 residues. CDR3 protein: CSAFRVGYTF. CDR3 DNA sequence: TGCAGTGCTTTCAGGGTTGGCTACACCTTC.

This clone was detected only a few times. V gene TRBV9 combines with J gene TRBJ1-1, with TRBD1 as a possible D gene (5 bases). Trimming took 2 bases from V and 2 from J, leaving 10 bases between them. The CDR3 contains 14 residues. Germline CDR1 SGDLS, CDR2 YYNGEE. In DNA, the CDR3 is TGTGCCAGCAGCGTGAGCGGGGACAACACTGAAGCTTTCTTT. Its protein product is CASSVSGDNTEAFF.

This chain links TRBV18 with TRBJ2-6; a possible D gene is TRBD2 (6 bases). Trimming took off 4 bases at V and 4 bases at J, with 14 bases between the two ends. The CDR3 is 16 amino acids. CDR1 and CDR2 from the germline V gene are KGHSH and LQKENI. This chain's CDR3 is CASSLTGGVGANVLTF. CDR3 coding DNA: TGTGCCAGCTCACTGACCGGGGGAGTAGGGGCCAACGTCCTGACTTTC.

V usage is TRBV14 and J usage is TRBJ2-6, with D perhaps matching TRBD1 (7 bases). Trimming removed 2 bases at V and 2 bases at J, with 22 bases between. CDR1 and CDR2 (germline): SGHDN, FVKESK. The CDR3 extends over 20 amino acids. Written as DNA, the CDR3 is TGTGCCAGCAGCCAACTTTTTTTGACAGGGAGGTTTCCTGGGGCCAACGTCCTGACTTTC. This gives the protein CASSQLFLTGRFPGANVLTF.

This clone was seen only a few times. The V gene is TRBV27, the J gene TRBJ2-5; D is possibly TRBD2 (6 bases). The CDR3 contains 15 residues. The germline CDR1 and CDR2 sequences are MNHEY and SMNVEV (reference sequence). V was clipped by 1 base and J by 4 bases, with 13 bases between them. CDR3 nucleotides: TGTGCCAGCAGTTTATTCACGGCCGGGGGAGAGACCCAGTACTTC. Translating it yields CASSLFTAGGETQYF.

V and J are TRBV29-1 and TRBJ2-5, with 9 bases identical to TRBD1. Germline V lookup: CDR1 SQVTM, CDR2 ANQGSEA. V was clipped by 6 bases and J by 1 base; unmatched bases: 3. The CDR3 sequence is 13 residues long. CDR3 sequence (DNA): TGCAGCGTAGGGACAGGGTTCCAAGAGACCCAGTACTTC. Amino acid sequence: CSVGTGFQETQYF. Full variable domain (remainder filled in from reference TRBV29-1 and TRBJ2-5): SAVISQKPSRDICQRGTSLTIQCQVDSQVTMMFWYRQQPGQSLTLIATANQGSEATYESGFVIDKFPISRPNLTFSTLTVSNMSPEDSSIYLCSVGTGFQETQYFGPGTRLLVL.